Listed below are T cell receptor beta chains from one sample, sequenced in a study of T cells after yellow fever vaccination. One entry per CDR3 protein results from TCRdb running MiXCR on the 5' RACE reads. Of 300,000 or so distinct CDR3 sequences listed, about 8.3% are singletons. Sequences were derived from PBMCs, sampled approximately 47 days after the first yellow fever vaccination. The receptors were sampled from a man aged 18-30 years who received the YFV17D yellow fever vaccine. CDR3s include the opening cysteine and the closing phenylalanine or tryptophan. A D gene is named only where the DNA matches it firmly. Rows may omit the clone size; those that give it use once, few, many or a size class.

V gene	clone size	D gene	J gene	CDR3 DNA	CDR3 protein
TRBV5-1	few	-	TRBJ2-5	TGCGCCAGCAGCTTGGGGAGGATTGGGGAGACCCAGTACTTC	CASSLGRIGETQYF
TRBV7-9	-	-	TRBJ1-2	TGTGCCAGCAGCTTGGTGTCAGTGGCTTATGGCTACACCTTC	CASSLVSVAYGYTF
TRBV5-6	few	-	TRBJ2-1	TGTGCCAGCAGCTTAACGAGTACTTACAATGAGCAGTTCTTC	CASSLTSTYNEQFF
TRBV6-5	-	-	TRBJ2-3	TGTGCCAGCAGTTTTCACTCGGGCACAGATACGCAGTATTTT	CASSFHSGTDTQYF
TRBV5-1	few	-	TRBJ1-1	TGCGCCAGCCGGCAACTTAAGGGACGGGAGGAACTGAACACTGAAGCTTTCTTT	CASRQLKGREELNTEAFF
TRBV7-6	-	-	TRBJ2-4	TGTGCCAGCAGCTTAGTAGGCACTGGGGCGAACAAAAACATTCAGTACTTC	CASSLVGTGANKNIQYF
TRBV27	-	-	TRBJ1-2	TGTGCCAGCAGTTTTGGGCAGTCTGATGGCTACACCTTC	CASSFGQSDGYTF
TRBV12-3/TRBV12-4	-	-	TRBJ1-6	TGTGCCAGCAGGACAGATCTTTATAATTCACCCCTCCACTTT	CASRTDLYNSPLHF
TRBV6-5	few	-	TRBJ1-3	TGTGCCAGCAGTTCCCAGACGGGGCACTCTGGAAACACCATATATTTT	CASSSQTGHSGNTIYF
TRBV7-6	-	-	TRBJ2-7	TGTGCCAGCACGAAGGGACCCCTGAGCTCCTACGAGCAGTACTTC	CASTKGPLSSYEQYF
TRBV12-3/TRBV12-4	few	-	TRBJ1-1	TGTGCCAGCAGTTTCAATAAAGGCGGGGAGACTGAAGCTTTCTTT	CASSFNKGGETEAFF
TRBV7-2	few	-	TRBJ1-6	TGTGCCAGCAGCCCCGACGCCCGTAATTCACCCCTCCACTTT	CASSPDARNSPLHF
TRBV6-6	-	TRBD2	TRBJ2-7	TGTGCCACCAAGCGGGGGGCTTCCTACGAGCAGTACTTC	CATKRGASYEQYF
TRBV18	-	TRBD1	TRBJ2-3	TGTGCCAGCTCACCAAACTCGTGGACAGGGGGTGCGTTGGGACACACAGATACGCAGTATTTT	CASSPNSWTGGALGHTDTQYF
TRBV20-1	-	-	TRBJ2-7	TGCAGTGCTAGACGGAGCGGTACGACCTACGAGCAGTACTTC	CSARRSGTTYEQYF
TRBV27	-	TRBD2	TRBJ2-3	TGTGCCAGCAGTTTACTTTCGACTAGCGGGGGTACGGATACGCAGTATTTT	CASSLLSTSGGTDTQYF
TRBV28	few	-	TRBJ1-5	TGTGCCAGCACTCTGGAAGTAACCAGTCAGCCCCAGCATTTT	CASTLEVTSQPQHF
TRBV6-1	many	-	TRBJ1-2	TGTGCCAGCAGCGAGACACGGGCTGGCGGCTACACCTTC	CASSETRAGGYTF
TRBV29-1	few	TRBD1	TRBJ2-5	TGCAGCGGAACTACCAAACAGGGGCAAGAGACCCAGTACTTC	CSGTTKQGQETQYF
TRBV7-9	-	-	TRBJ1-4	TGTGCCAGCAGCTTAGAACTCAGGCATAATGAAAAACTGTTTTTT	CASSLELRHNEKLFF
TRBV9	-	-	TRBJ2-3	TGTGCCAGCAGCCGGGACACAAGCAAAGATACGCAGTATTTT	CASSRDTSKDTQYF
TRBV10-3	few	TRBD1	TRBJ2-3	TGTGCCATCAGCGGACAGGGTCCAGATACGCAGTATTTT	CAISGQGPDTQYF
TRBV7-2	few	-	TRBJ1-1	TGTGCCAGCAGCCCGAGTGGAGGGGGAGGCACTGAAGCTTTCTTT	CASSPSGGGGTEAFF
TRBV4-2	-	-	TRBJ1-4	TGTGCCAGCGGAGGAGCCACTACAACTAATGAAAAACTGTTTTTT	CASGGATTTNEKLFF
TRBV4-2	few	-	TRBJ2-5	TGTGCCAGCAGTCAGGGCCCGGGGACCCAAGAGACCCAGTACTTC	CASSQGPGTQETQYF
TRBV11-2	many	TRBD1	TRBJ2-3	TGTGCCAGCAGGTTGACAGGGGGCGAACCGACCCGCACAGATACGCAGTATTTT	CASRLTGGEPTRTDTQYF
TRBV12-3/TRBV12-4	-	TRBD1	TRBJ2-5	TGTGCCTTCTGCTATAGTACAGGGGGCAGTTCGGGAGAGACCCAGTACTTC	CAFCYSTGGSSGETQYF